The subject of this entry is one T cell receptor (beta chain). Germline V lookup: CDR1 SQVTM, CDR2 ANQGSEA. The CDR3 sequence is 10 residues long. The V end was cut by 1 base, the J end by 6 bases, with 3 bases between. These data come from a study of patients and donors after allogeneic stem cell transplantation. TCRdb called the RT-PCR reads again in MiXCR, with one record for every CDR3 protein. The sample contains 150,000 to 250,000 distinct CDR3 sequences, 35% to 50% of which appear only once. The chain uses TRBV29-1 and TRBJ1-2, with D hard to call. Material for sequencing was blood, either unsorted or a sorted T cell fraction (not recorded which). The origin of this receptor is a human donor who was either an allogeneic HSCT recipient or a stem cell or donor lymphocyte infusion donor (not recorded which). It is not recorded whose cells these are; they may come from a transplant donor. The CDR3 sequence: CSVEGHGYTF. CDR3 bases: TGCAGCGTTGAAGGCCATGGCTACACCTTC.